The clone carrying this T cell receptor (beta chain) came up a few times. This entry comes from a study of identical twins. MiXCR was run by TCRdb on the 5' RACE reads, yielding one entry per CDR3 protein. The table has some 730,000 distinct CDR3 sequences, roughly 18% seen once. The same data also went into a second study, on T cells expressing NK-cell markers.

This TCR came from a woman younger than 30 in good health. Specimen: PBMCs.

DNA of the CDR3: TGCAGTGCTAGTAAGATTGCGGGACAGGGAGATTCACCCCTCCACTTT. It codes for CSASKIAGQGDSPLHF. The chain links TRBV20-1 to TRBJ1-6, with 9 bases fitting TRBD1. V lost 3 bases to trimming and J lost 8 bases; unmatched junction nucleotides: 11. There are 16 residues in the CDR3. CDR1 is DFQATT, CDR2 SNEGSKA, per germline (reference sequence).